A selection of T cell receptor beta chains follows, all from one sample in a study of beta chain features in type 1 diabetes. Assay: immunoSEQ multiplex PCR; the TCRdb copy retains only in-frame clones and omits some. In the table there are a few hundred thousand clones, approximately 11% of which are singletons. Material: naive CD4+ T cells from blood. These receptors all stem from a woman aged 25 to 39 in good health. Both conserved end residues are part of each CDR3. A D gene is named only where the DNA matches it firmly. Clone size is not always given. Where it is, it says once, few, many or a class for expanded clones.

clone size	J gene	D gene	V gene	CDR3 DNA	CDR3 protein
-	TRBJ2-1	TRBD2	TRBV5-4	TGTGCCAGCAGCCGACACACTAGCGGGAGCCATGAGCAGTTCTTC	CASSRHTSGSHEQFF
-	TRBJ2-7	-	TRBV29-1	TGCAGCGTTGGTGAGTCGGGAGCTAACCCCTACGAGCAGTACTTC	CSVGESGANPYEQYF
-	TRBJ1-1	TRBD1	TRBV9	TGTGCCAGCAGCGCCGGGACAGGGCATTTTGGCACTGAAGCTTTCTTT	CASSAGTGHFGTEAFF
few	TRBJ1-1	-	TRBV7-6	TGTGCCAGCAGCTTAGTAAGGACAGTCGGGGCTGAAGCTTTCTTT	CASSLVRTVGAEAFF
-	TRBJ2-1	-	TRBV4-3	TGCGCCAGCAGCCAAGATCTATCGGAGGCTGGGATGACGCAGTTCTTC	CASSQDLSEAGMTQFF
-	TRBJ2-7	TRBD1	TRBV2	TGTGCCAGCAGCGGACAGGGCCTGACCTACGAGCAGTACTTC	CASSGQGLTYEQYF
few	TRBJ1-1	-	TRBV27	TGTGCCAGCAGTACGGTGGCAGGGGCAGCTTTCTTT	CASSTVAGAAFF
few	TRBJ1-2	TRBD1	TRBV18	TGTGCCAGCTCACGGGACAGGAACTATGGCTACACCTTC	CASSRDRNYGYTF
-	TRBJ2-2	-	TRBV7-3	TGTGCCAGCAGCTCCCAGCGGACCACCGGGGAGCTGTTTTTT	CASSSQRTTGELFF
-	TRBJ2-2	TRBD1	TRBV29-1	TGCAGCGCTCGGGACAGCCTGAACACCGGGGAGCTGTTTTTT	CSARDSLNTGELFF
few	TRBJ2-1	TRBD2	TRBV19	TGTGCCAGTAGACTAGCGGGAGGGCCTAGGAATGAGCAGTTCTTC	CASRLAGGPRNEQFF
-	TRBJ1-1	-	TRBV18	TGTGCCAGCTCACCTAGTAAGAACACTGAAGCTTTCTTT	CASSPSKNTEAFF
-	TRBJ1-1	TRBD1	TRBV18	TGTGCCAGCTCACCACCGGCCGGGACAGGGCTGAACACTGAAGCTTTCTTT	CASSPPAGTGLNTEAFF
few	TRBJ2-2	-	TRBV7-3	TGTGCCAGCAGCTTACTTGCGGAGCCCAGCACCGGGGAGCTGTTTTTT	CASSLLAEPSTGELFF
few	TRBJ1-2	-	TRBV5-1	TGCGCCAGCAGCTTCGTGAGTACGACAGTACCCAACTATGGCTACACCTTC	CASSFVSTTVPNYGYTF
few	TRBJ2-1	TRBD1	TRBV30	TGTGCCTGGTCAACGGGACAGGTTAACGATGAGCAGTTCTTC	CAWSTGQVNDEQFF
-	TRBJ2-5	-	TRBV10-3	TGTGCCATCAGGGGGGGGACAGGCCAAGAGACCCAGTACTTC	CAIRGGTGQETQYF
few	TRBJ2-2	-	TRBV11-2	TGTGCCAGCAGCAGGGGTCAGGGCACCGGGGAGCTGTTTTTT	CASSRGQGTGELFF
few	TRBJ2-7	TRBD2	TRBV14	TGTGCCAGCAGCCTAACTAGCGTCGTCTCCTACGAGCAGTACTTC	CASSLTSVVSYEQYF
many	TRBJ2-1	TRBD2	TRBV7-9	TGTGCCAGCAGCGGACTAGCGGGAAAGTTCTTC	CASSGLAGKFF
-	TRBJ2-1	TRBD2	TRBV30	TGTGCCTGGAGTGGCGGGACTAGCGGGAAAGGCGAGCAGTTCTTC	CAWSGGTSGKGEQFF
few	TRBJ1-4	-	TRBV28	TGTGCCAGCAGTTCCCCCGGGGACGGAGGGGAAAAACTGTTTTTT	CASSSPGDGGEKLFF
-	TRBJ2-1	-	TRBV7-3	TGTGCCAGCAGCTTAAGGGGCGCCGGCTCCTACAATGAGCAGTTCTTC	CASSLRGAGSYNEQFF
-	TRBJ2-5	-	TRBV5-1	TGCGCCAGCAGCTTAGGTCCGGGATCCACAGAGACCCAGTACTTC	CASSLGPGSTETQYF
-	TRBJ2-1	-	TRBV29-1	TGCAGCGTTCAGGGGACCGACAATGAGCAGTTCTTC	CSVQGTDNEQFF
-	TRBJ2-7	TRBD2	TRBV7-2	TGTGCCAGCAGCTCACTAGCGGGGGCCTACGAGCAGTACTTC	CASSSLAGAYEQYF
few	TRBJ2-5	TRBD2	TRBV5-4	TGTGCCAGCAGCGTCCGGACTAGCGGCCAAGAGACCCAGTACTTC	CASSVRTSGQETQYF
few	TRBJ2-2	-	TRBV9	TGTGCCAGCAGCGTAGTTATTGGACTCGGGGAGCTGTTTTTT	CASSVVIGLGELFF
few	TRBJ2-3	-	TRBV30	TGTGCCTGGAGTGTGGGGCAGGTAGGCACAGATACGCAGTATTTT	CAWSVGQVGTDTQYF
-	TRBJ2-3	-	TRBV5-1	TGCGCCAGCAGCTTCGAGGGAACAGATACGCAGTATTTT	CASSFEGTDTQYF
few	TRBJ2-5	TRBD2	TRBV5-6	TGTGCCAGCAGCTTAACCGTCAGGACTAGCGGGATTCAAGAGACCCAGTACTTC	CASSLTVRTSGIQETQYF
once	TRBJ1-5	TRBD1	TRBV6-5	TGTGCCAGCAGCTCGACAGGGGGGGATCAGCCCCAGCATTTT	CASSSTGGDQPQHF
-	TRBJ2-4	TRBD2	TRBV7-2	TGTGCCAGCAGCACTAGCGGGAGGGAGTCCAAAAACATTCAGTACTTC	CASSTSGRESKNIQYF
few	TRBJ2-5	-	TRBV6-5	TGTGCCAGCAGTTCCACAGGGACGGAGACCCAGTACTTC	CASSSTGTETQYF
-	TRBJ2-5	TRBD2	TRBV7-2	TGTGCCAGCAGTTCTAGCGGGAGAAGGGAGACCCAGTACTTC	CASSSSGRRETQYF
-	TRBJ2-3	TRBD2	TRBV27	TGTGCCAGCAGTTCCTCACTAGCGGGAGTGGCTACGCAGTATTTT	CASSSSLAGVATQYF
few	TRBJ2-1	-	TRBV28	TGTGCCAGCAGTTTATTAGCGGTACGGGAGCAGTTCTTC	CASSLLAVREQFF
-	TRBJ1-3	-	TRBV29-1	TGCAGCGTTTGGGCGTCTGGAAACACCATATATTTT	CSVWASGNTIYF
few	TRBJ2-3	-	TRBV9	TGTGCCAGCAGCATACTAGAGGATACGCAGTATTTT	CASSILEDTQYF
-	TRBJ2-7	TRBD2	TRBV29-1	TGCAGCGTTGGACTAGCGGGAGTATCGTTCGAGCAGTACTTC	CSVGLAGVSFEQYF